The T cell receptor beta chain under discussion was sequenced for a study of shared clonotypes between healthy human individuals. Study-wide results and limits: Among donors, sharing of clonotypes was expected to be affected by sequencing depth. Clonotypes that were shared across a handful of donors made up roughly 5% of naive CD4 clonotypes.

Germline CDR1 and CDR2: KGHSH and LQKENI. The ends were cut back, 4 bases at V and 10 bases at J, with 16 bases in the middle. The CDR3 is made up of 13 amino acids. Comments on this clone: Antigen: not known.

An assay was performed, and its level was deep. Several immunoSEQ plates received, in even portions, the genomic DNA of each subset. Clones were sequenced by immunoSEQ multiplex PCR, and TCRdb holds only the in-frame ones, with some missing. Of some 1,100,000 clones in the sample, 70% to 80% were seen once. The chain links TRBV18 to TRBJ1-1, with no clear D. The sequence derives from a young man in good health. Some clones in this sample may be carry-over from other donors' samples. Sequences were obtained from memory CD4+ T cells from PBMCs. Subset given: CD45RA-negative fraction. CDR3 sequence: CASSLPVVPGAFF. The CDR3 DNA is TGTGCCAGCTCACTCCCGGTGGTCCCCGGAGCTTTCTTT.